Listed here are 15 T cell receptor beta chains from one sample, sequenced in a study of blood T cell repertoires in COVID-19. TCRdb's table, derived via immunoSEQ multiplex PCR, lists solely in-frame clones and lacks some. The table includes a few hundred thousand clones, 70% to 90% detected once. The sequenced sample consisted of PBMCs or T cells enriched from blood (not recorded which). All receptors come from a woman between 35 and 50 years old with acute COVID-19.

The chain carries TRBV29-1 and TRBJ2-1; 11 nucleotides line up with TRBD2. V lost 3 bases and J lost 0; bases outside the gene matches: 7. This CDR3 is 17 amino acids long. Germline V gene sequence: CDR1 SQVTM, CDR2 ANQGSEA. CDR3 sequence reads: CSVESGLAGSSYNEQFF. The CDR3 DNA reads TGCAGCGTTGAGTCAGGACTAGCGGGCAGCTCCTACAATGAGCAGTTCTTC.

The chain links TRBV21-1 to TRBJ2-3; the table names TRBD1, a call not compared with the DNA. TRBV21-1 is designated a pseudogene. The CDR3 totals 15 residues. The CDR3 DNA is TGTGCCAGCAGCAAAAGGGGGCCCCCTGGGAATACGCAGTATTTT. It is translated as CASSKRGPPGNTQYF.

This sequence joins TRBV4-1 and TRBJ1-1, with TRBD1 matching over 9 bases. Per the germline V gene, CDR1 is MGHRA and CDR2 is YSYEKL. The V gene end was trimmed by 2 bases and the J gene end by 1 base; junction bases not matched to a gene: 8. This CDR3 is built from 17 residues. CDR3 DNA sequence: TGCGCCAGCAGCCAATCCCTCGACAGGGGGGCGAACACTGAAGCTTTCTTT. This encodes CASSQSLDRGANTEAFF.

The V call is TRBV9, the J call TRBJ2-6; D gene ambiguous. V was trimmed by 2 bases and J by 4 bases, leaving 13 bases between them. Germline CDR1 SGDLS, CDR2 YYNGEE. The CDR3 totals 16 residues. Here the CDR3 reads CASSVAIVPGANVLTF. Here the CDR3 DNA reads TGTGCCAGCAGCGTTGCTATTGTCCCCGGGGCCAACGTCCTGACTTTC.

The chain recombines TRBV3-1 (or the pseudogene TRBV3-2) with TRBJ2-7, with 7 bases fitting TRBD1. V dropped 5 bases and J dropped 2; count of bases not matched to a gene: 12. The CDR3 consists of 16 residues. Germline-derived CDR1 and CDR2 are LGHDT and YNNKEL (reference sequence). The CDR3 DNA reads TGTGCCAGCAGCACGAACCGGGACAGATCCACCTACGAGCAGTACTTC. The encoded protein is CASSTNRDRSTYEQYF.

V usage is TRBV20-1 and J usage is TRBJ2-3, with D uncertain. The CDR3 has 11 residues. CDR1 is DFQATT, CDR2 SNEGSKA, per germline (reference sequence). V was shortened by 6 bases and J by 3 bases, with 7 bases between the two germline ends. DNA for the CDR3: TGCAGTGCCCCGAGAACAGATACGCAGTATTTT. It is translated as CSAPRTDTQYF.

This clone has only one observation. V is TRBV19 and J is TRBJ1-5; 7 nucleotides agree with TRBD1. After removal of 8 bases from V and 5 bases from J, the junction contained 3 bases not matched to a gene. The CDR3 spans 12 residues. From germline, CDR1 is LNHDA and CDR2 SQIVND (reference sequence). The CDR3 sequence is CASGDSYQPQHF. The DNA for the CDR3 is TGTGCCAGTGGGGACAGCTATCAGCCCCAGCATTTT.

The chain links TRBV2 to TRBJ2-1; the match to TRBD2 covers 8 bases. V shed 2 bases and J 6 bases; nucleotides not matched to a gene: 9. This CDR3 comprises 16 residues. Germline CDR1 is SNHLY and CDR2 is FYNNEI. The CDR3 bases are TGTGCCAGCAGTGAATTCGGGAGGGGGGTTGGCAATGAGCAGTTCTTC. Its translation: CASSEFGRGVGNEQFF.

This clone has a count of ten or more. The rearrangement joins TRBV19 to TRBJ2-3; the match to TRBD1 covers 8 bases. V was clipped by 5 bases and J by 7 bases; unmatched bases: 8. The CDR3 has 14 residues. CDR1 and CDR2 from the germline V gene are LNHDA and SQIVND (reference sequence). The CDR3 region is CASSPRTGPNTQYF. As DNA, the CDR3 is TGTGCCAGTAGTCCCCGGACAGGGCCAAATACGCAGTATTTT.

The gene calls are TRBV27 and TRBJ2-1; 9 positions agree with TRBD2. This CDR3 is 18 amino acids long. Germline CDR1 MNHEY, CDR2 SMNVEV (reference sequence). Germline trimming cut 4 bases from V and 4 bases from J; bases unmatched to any gene: 14. Here the CDR3 DNA reads TGTGCCAGCAGTTCCCCTTACCATAGCGGGAGAGGTTACAATGAGCAGTTCTTC. As protein: CASSSPYHSGRGYNEQFF.

As to this clone: One end of the junction does not line up with germline, which may come from a read error. The chain recombines TRBV25-1 with TRBJ1-2; unclear D gene. The germline gives CDR1 MGHDK, CDR2 SYGVNS. CDR3 length equals 16 residues. The CDR3 here is CASSEKGFFPNYDYTF. CDR3 DNA sequence: TGTGCCAGCAGTGAAAAAGGTTTTTTTCCTAACTATGACTACACCTTC.

The chain combines TRBV7-2 with TRBJ2-3, with TRBD2 identical over 8 bases. The CDR3 has 17 amino acids. V dropped 7 bases and J dropped 0; count of bases not matched to a gene: 12. Germline-derived CDR1 and CDR2 are SGHTA and FQGNSA. CDR3 protein: CASTPSPLAGSTDTQYF. The DNA of the CDR3 is TGTGCCAGCACCCCCAGTCCGTTAGCGGGGAGCACAGATACGCAGTATTTT.

CDR3 coding DNA: TGTGCCAGCAGCGCCCAAGGGGGGGGTCGGACTGAAGCTTTCTTT. Encoded protein: CASSAQGGGRTEAFF. The chain employs TRBV9 and TRBJ1-1, with D tentatively TRBD1 (6 bases). The germline V gene has CDR1 SGDLS and CDR2 YYNGEE. This CDR3 has 15 amino acids. V was pared by 3 bases and J by 5 bases, with 17 bases between.

This chain connects TRBV29-1 to TRBJ2-7; 7 nucleotides agree with TRBD1. V trimming: 6 bases; J trimming: 4 bases; junction bases outside the gene matches: 6. CDR3 size: 12 residues. The V gene's germline CDR1 is SQVTM and CDR2 ANQGSEA. The CDR3 protein is CSVAQGVYEQYF. The CDR3 DNA follows: TGCAGCGTGGCGCAGGGGGTTTACGAGCAGTACTTC.

The CDR3 region is CASSLGSSVYEQYF. DNA of the CDR3: TGCGCCAGCAGCTTGGGTTCTAGCGTCTACGAGCAGTACTTC. This rearrangement joins TRBV5-1 to TRBJ2-7; a possible D gene is TRBD2 (6 bases). The CDR3 has 14 residues. Trimming stripped 0 bases from V and 3 bases from J, with 10 bases between. CDR1 and CDR2 from the germline V gene are SGHRS and YFSETQ.